Shown below are 24 T cell receptor beta chains from a single sample sequenced in a study of CD8+CD57+ T cells in acquired aplastic anemia. The TCR beta profiling, which covered VDJ combination and CDR3 sequence, was carried out using genomic DNA as the template. Each CDR3 protein gets one entry after TCRdb re-called the reads with MiXCR. Of some 220,000 distinct CDR3 sequences listed, 34% were seen once; the top ten hold roughly 1.1%. What was sequenced was sorted CD4+, CD8+, or CD8+CD57+ T cells (not recorded which) from PBMCs. All receptors come from a human donor in good health, serving as a control.

This clonotype was picked up a small number of times. The V gene is TRBV10-3, the J gene TRBJ2-3; D is unresolved. Germline CDR1 is ENHRY and CDR2 is SYGVKD. V was clipped by 2 bases and J by 4 bases, with 4 bases between them. CDR3 length: 12 amino acids. As DNA, the CDR3 is TGTGCCATCAGTGAGAAGGCAGATACGCAGTATTTT. It codes for CAISEKADTQYF.

The genes are TRBV20-1 and TRBJ1-1; 9 positions agree with TRBD1. The CDR3 sequence is 15 residues long. Germline V gives CDR1 DFQATT, CDR2 SNEGSKA (reference sequence). The ends lost 0 bases at V and 1 base at J; junction bases unmatched: 3. For the CDR3, the DNA is TGCAGTGCTAGAGACGACAGGGGGGCGAACACTGAAGCTTTCTTT. Amino acids: CSARDDRGANTEAFF.

Only a few counts were recorded for this clonotype. The rearrangement links TRBV5-1 to TRBJ2-3; 8 bases are a match to TRBD2. Germline V gene data show CDR1 as SGHRS and CDR2 as YFSETQ. This CDR3 spans 14 amino acids. The ends lost 2 bases at V and 4 bases at J; junction bases unmatched: 3. CDR3 bases: TGCGCCAGCAGCTTCAGCGGGAGTCCAGATACGCAGTATTTT. This encodes CASSFSGSPDTQYF.

About this clonotype itself: This may arise from a read error, as a much more abundant clone is one base away. CDR3 sequence reads: CASSIDRGSSPPHF. CDR3 coding DNA: TGTGCCAGCAGCATCGACAGGGGGAGTTCACCCCCCCACTTT. The rearrangement links TRBV19 to TRBJ1-6; 9 bases align to TRBD1. Per the germline V gene, CDR1 is LNHDA and CDR2 is SQIVND (reference sequence). The CDR3 is 14 residues long.

The table lists this clonotype with many counts. The chain employs TRBV7-2 and TRBJ2-3, with D tentatively TRBD2 (5 bases). The CDR3 contains 15 residues. V was cut by 5 bases and J by 2 bases, with 14 bases left in between. Germline V gives CDR1 SGHTA, CDR2 FQGNSA. The CDR3 region is CASSPRTGNTDTQYF. The CDR3 bases are TGTGCCAGCAGCCCCAGGACTGGAAACACAGATACGCAGTATTTT. The whole variable domain, filled in from reference TRBV7-2 and TRBJ2-3, reads GAGVSQSPSNKVTEKGKDVELRCDPISGHTALYWYRQSLGQGLEFLIYFQGNSAPDKSGLPSDRFSAERTGGSVSTLTIQRTQQEDSAVYLCASSPRTGNTDTQYFGPGTRLTVL.

This chain connects TRBV25-1 to TRBJ1-6; D remains unclear. The CDR3 contains 15 residues. The V end was cut by 8 bases, the J end by 4 bases, with 15 bases between. Germline values: CDR1 MGHDK, CDR2 SYGVNS. Written as DNA, the CDR3 is TGTGCCAGCGTACGACACGTCACATATAATTCACCCCTCCACTTT. It is translated as CASVRHVTYNSPLHF.

The chain joins TRBV5-5 to TRBJ1-3; no firm D call. This CDR3 is 15 amino acids long. Germline V gene data show CDR1 as SGHKS and CDR2 as YYEKEE (reference sequence). V gave up 0 bases and J gave up 0 bases, with 7 bases separating them. This chain's CDR3 is CASSLERFSGNTIYF. Written as DNA, the CDR3 is TGTGCCAGCAGCTTGGAACGGTTCTCTGGAAACACCATATATTTT.

The table lists this clonotype with many counts. CDR3 bases: TGTGCCATCAGTGGTTCACAGGGTGGTGAAAAACTGTTTTTT. It yields the protein CAISGSQGGEKLFF. This chain uses TRBV10-3 with TRBJ1-4, with D maybe TRBD1 (6 bases). The CDR3 covers 14 residues. From germline, CDR1 is ENHRY and CDR2 SYGVKD. V gave up 4 bases and J gave up 7 bases, with 13 bases separating them.

V gene TRBV2 combines with J gene TRBJ2-7, with 7 bases identical to TRBD2. Per the germline V gene, CDR1 is SNHLY and CDR2 is FYNNEI. The CDR3 spans 15 residues. V lost 11 bases, J lost 1 base, and 14 bases stayed unmatched. CDR3 residues: CARKLQGGLSYEQYF. The CDR3 coding sequence is TGTGCCCGCAAGCTCCAGGGAGGGCTATCCTACGAGCAGTACTTC.

This clonotype was observed at least ten times. The chain links TRBV9 to TRBJ1-3; 10 bases fit TRBD1. V lost 0 bases and J lost 0; bases outside the gene matches: 0. Per germline, CDR1 SGDLS and CDR2 YYNGEE. CDR3 length: 16 amino acids. CDR3 loop: CASSVGTGGSGNTIYF. The CDR3 DNA follows: TGTGCCAGCAGCGTAGGGACAGGGGGCTCTGGAAACACCATATATTTT.

The sample holds one count of this clonotype. The gene calls are TRBV9 and TRBJ2-3; no firm D call. With 0 bases removed from V and 2 bases from J, the gap between germline ends came to 7 bases. Germline lookup yields CDR1 SGDLS and CDR2 YYNGEE. The CDR3 spans 14 residues. The CDR3 here is CASSVAPNTDTQYF. CDR3 nucleotide sequence: TGTGCCAGCAGCGTAGCCCCCAACACAGATACGCAGTATTTT.

This clonotype was seen many times. The genes are TRBV7-9 and TRBJ2-2, with D maybe TRBD1 (6 bases). The CDR3 runs 16 residues. V shed 1 base and J shed 0 bases, with 9 bases lying between them. Germline CDR1 is SEHNR and CDR2 is FQNEAQ (reference sequence). The DNA for the CDR3 is TGTGCCAGCAGCTTAGGACAGGTGGCGAACACCGGGGAGCTGTTTTTT. It yields the protein CASSLGQVANTGELFF.

At least ten counts were recorded for this clonotype. The genes are TRBV20-1 and TRBJ1-1; 9 positions match TRBD1. V was clipped by 4 bases and J by 3 bases; unmatched bases: 15. CDR1 and CDR2 (germline): DFQATT, SNEGSKA (reference sequence). This CDR3 is built from 17 residues. This CDR3 is CSATYIPGQGRDTEAFF. For the CDR3, the DNA is TGCAGTGCTACGTACATCCCGGGACAGGGTCGGGACACTGAAGCTTTCTTT.

J is TRBJ2-3 and V is TRBV20-1; D tentatively fits TRBD1 or TRBD2 (5 bases each). The V end lost 6 bases, the J end lost 1 base, and 5 bases lay between the germline ends. The germline CDR1 and CDR2 sequences are DFQATT and SNEGSKA (reference sequence). This CDR3 has 11 residues. As DNA, the CDR3 is TGCAGTGCGGGGGGCACAGATACGCAGTATTTT. This translates into CSAGGTDTQYF.

About this clonotype itself: An end of the junction does not agree with germline; a read error may underlie this. This sequence joins TRBV10-3 and TRBJ1-5, with 7 bases identical to TRBD1. Germline CDR1 ENHRY, CDR2 SYGVKD. The CDR3 is made up of 15 amino acids. CDR3 sequence: CASSHLPRTGQPQHF. The CDR3, as DNA: TGTGCCAGCAGTCACTTACCCCGGACAGGTCAGCCCCAGCATTTT.

This clonotype was found a few times. One end of the junction is discordant with germline, which a read error may explain. This chain uses TRBV7-8 with TRBJ2-7; a weak D match, TRBD1 (6 bases). This CDR3 is built from 14 residues. Germline V gives CDR1 SGHVS, CDR2 FQNEAQ. As DNA, the CDR3 is TGTGCCAGCAGCTTAGGGACAGTCAACTACGAGCAGTGCTTC. Its translation: CASSLGTVNYEQCF. The full variable domain, its missing parts supplied by reference TRBV7-8 and TRBJ2-7, is GAGVSQSPRYKVAKRGQDVALRCDPISGHVSLFWYQQALGQGPEFLTYFQNEAQLDKSGLPSDRFFAERPEGSVSTLKIQRTQQEDSAVYLCASSLGTVNYEQCFGPGTRLTVT.

This clonotype was seen repeatedly, ten times or more. V gene TRBV7-9 combines with J gene TRBJ2-7; maybe TRBD2 (7 bases). The CDR3 extends over 15 amino acids. V was trimmed by 2 bases and J by 3 bases, leaving 14 bases between them. Germline V gene data show CDR1 as SEHNR and CDR2 as FQNEAQ (reference sequence). In nucleotides, the CDR3 is TGTGCCAGCAGCTTAAAGGGAGGGGGTAGCTACGAGCAGTACTTC. Its translation: CASSLKGGGSYEQYF. Full variable domain (outside the CDR3, taken from reference TRBV7-9 and TRBJ2-7): DTGVSQNPRHKITKRGQNVTFRCDPISEHNRLYWYRQTLGQGPEFLTYFQNEAQLEKSRLLSDRFSAERPKGSFSTLEIQRTEQGDSAMYLCASSLKGGGSYEQYFGPGTRLTVT.

This clonotype was seen ten or more times. The chain is built from TRBV7-9 and TRBJ1-1, with 9 bases identical to TRBD1. J was trimmed by 3 bases and V by 5 bases; bases with no gene match: 4. CDR3 size: 14 residues. The germline V gene has CDR1 SEHNR and CDR2 FQNEAQ (reference sequence). CDR3 DNA: TGTGCCAGCAGCCGGGGGGACAGGGACACTGAAGCTTTCTTT. It specifies CASSRGDRDTEAFF.

CDR3 sequence (DNA): TGTGCCAGCAGCTCACGGGGTGTGGGATTCTCCTACAATGAGCAGTTCTTC. This translates into CASSSRGVGFSYNEQFF. This chain connects TRBV7-9 to TRBJ2-1, with a weak D call TRBD2 (5 bases). V dropped 4 bases and J dropped 0 bases, with 16 bases sitting between them. This CDR3 is built from 17 residues. Germline lookup yields CDR1 SEHNR and CDR2 FQNEAQ (reference sequence).

Comment on this clonotype: Because the CDR3 is missing its conserved closing phenylalanine or tryptophan, this is likely a read error. This chain links TRBV29-1 with TRBJ2-7; the match to TRBD1 covers 8 bases. The CDR3 has 13 amino acids. CDR1 is SQVTM and CDR2 is ANQGSEA in the germline V gene. The V and J ends lost 2 bases and 4 bases, in that order; junction bases with no gene match: 4. The CDR3 sequence is CSVETDRGYEQYS. CDR3 bases: TGCAGCGTTGAAACTGACAGGGGTTACGAGCAGTACTCC.

The chain links TRBV11-1 to TRBJ1-2, with 9 bases that match TRBD1. Trimming removed 1 base from V and 3 bases from J; junction bases left unmatched: 9. The germline gives CDR1 SGHAT, CDR2 FQDESV (reference sequence). The CDR3 covers 17 residues. The DNA of the CDR3 is TGTGCCAGCAGCTTAGGAATAGGACAGGGGAAGGACTATGGCTACACCTTC. It specifies CASSLGIGQGKDYGYTF.

This clonotype has a count of ten or more. The chain links TRBV7-3 to TRBJ2-1; 9 nucleotides align to TRBD2. This CDR3 is built from 17 residues. The germline V gene has CDR1 SGHTA and CDR2 FQGTGA. Losses at the gene ends were 0 bases for V and 1 base for J; bases not matched to a gene: 4. In DNA, the CDR3 is TGTGCCAGCAGCTTAACTAGCGGGAGTAGATCCTACAATGAGCAGTTCTTC. Residues: CASSLTSGSRSYNEQFF.

This rearrangement joins TRBV25-1 to TRBJ2-1; D is tentatively TRBD1 or TRBD2 (5 bases each). Per the germline V gene, CDR1 is MGHDK and CDR2 is SYGVNS. The CDR3 consists of 15 residues. V lost 5 bases to trimming and J lost 5 bases, with 16 bases between them. The chain's CDR3 is CASSPPGAGNNEQFF. The CDR3 DNA is TGTGCCAGCAGTCCCCCCGGGGCAGGGAACAATGAGCAGTTCTTC.

Many counts were recorded for this clonotype. V is TRBV6-1 and J is TRBJ1-2, with 7 bases lining up with TRBD1. V shed 0 bases and J 1 base; nucleotides not matched to a gene: 2. The CDR3 consists of 15 residues. Germline assignment: CDR1 MNHNS and CDR2 SASEGT. In DNA form, the CDR3 reads TGTGCCAGCAGTGAAGCGAGGGGGCTTAACTATGGCTACACCTTC. Its protein is CASSEARGLNYGYTF.